The clone carrying this T cell receptor (beta chain) was counted once. These data originate in a study of blood T cells in healthy people across ages. The authors ran a second PCR of 7 to 11 cycles using a sample-barcoded 5' primer and a J-beta primer mix. TCRdb reprocessed the 5' RACE reads via MiXCR and lists one record per CDR3 protein. The profile covers about 580,000 distinct CDR3 sequences, with around half appearing a single time and about 22% taken by the ten largest. Sequenced material: blood. The sequence came from a man older than 75 in good health.

The CDR3 loop is CATTRDRANQPQHF. Here the CDR3 DNA reads TGTGCCACCACCCGGGACAGGGCCAATCAGCCCCAGCATTTT. The rearrangement uses TRBV6-6 and TRBJ1-5, with 9 bases aligning to TRBD1. The CDR3 covers 14 residues. Germline lookup yields CDR1 MNHNY and CDR2 SVGAGI (reference sequence). With 10 bases clipped from V and 3 bases from J, the junction kept 7 bases outside the gene matches.